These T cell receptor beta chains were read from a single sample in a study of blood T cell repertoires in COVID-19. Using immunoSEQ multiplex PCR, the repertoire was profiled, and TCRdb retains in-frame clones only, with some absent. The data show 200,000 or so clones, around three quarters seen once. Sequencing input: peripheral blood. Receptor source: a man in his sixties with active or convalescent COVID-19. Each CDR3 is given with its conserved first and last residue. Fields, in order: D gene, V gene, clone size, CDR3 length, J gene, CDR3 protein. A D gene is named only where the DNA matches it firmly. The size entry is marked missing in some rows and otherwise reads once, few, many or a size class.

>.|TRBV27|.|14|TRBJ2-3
CASSFGRGRDTQYF
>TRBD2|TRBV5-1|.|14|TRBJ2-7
CASSAPGTSYEQYF
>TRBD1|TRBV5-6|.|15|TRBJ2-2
CASSLGQGYGGELFF
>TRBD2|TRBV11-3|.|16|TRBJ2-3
CASSFGVLAGDVRQYF
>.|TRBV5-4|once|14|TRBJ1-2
CASAPGEAFYGYTF
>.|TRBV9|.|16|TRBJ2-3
CASSVVSATSTDTQYF
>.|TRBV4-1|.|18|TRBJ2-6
CASSQLGGARTGANVLTF
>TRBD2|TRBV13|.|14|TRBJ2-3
CASSAAGAGLTQYF
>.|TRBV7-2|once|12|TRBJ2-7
CASSLTGSEQYF
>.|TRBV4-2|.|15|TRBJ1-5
CASSQGFQSNQPQHF
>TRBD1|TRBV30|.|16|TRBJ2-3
CAWSVGTGASTDTQYF
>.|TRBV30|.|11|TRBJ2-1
CAWSAPQTQFF
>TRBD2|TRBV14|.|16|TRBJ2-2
CASSQVAGGSDGELFF
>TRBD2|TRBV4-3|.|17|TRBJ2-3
CASSQARLAEGTDTQYF
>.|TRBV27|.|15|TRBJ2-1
CASSSLTSSYNEQFF
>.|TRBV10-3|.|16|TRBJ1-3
CAISEAEGVTGNTIYF
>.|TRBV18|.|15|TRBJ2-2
CASSPGRENTGELFF
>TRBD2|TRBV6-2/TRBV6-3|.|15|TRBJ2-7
CASSQGLADSYEQYF
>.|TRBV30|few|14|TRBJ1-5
CAWSKGQSNQPQHF
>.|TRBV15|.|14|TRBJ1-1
CATSRDVGGTEAFF
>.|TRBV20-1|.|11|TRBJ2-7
CRTRASDEQYF
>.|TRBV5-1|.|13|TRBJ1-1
CASSWQMNTEAFF
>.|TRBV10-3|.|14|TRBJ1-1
CAISDSFLNTEAFF
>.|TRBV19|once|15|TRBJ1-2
CATERSSLEAYGYTF
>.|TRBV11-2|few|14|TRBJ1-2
CASSLLRTAYGYTF
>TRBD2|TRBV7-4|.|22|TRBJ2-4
CASRHTGGVKLAGDLAKNIQYF
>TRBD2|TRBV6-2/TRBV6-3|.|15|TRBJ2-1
CASSYSDSGSYEQFF
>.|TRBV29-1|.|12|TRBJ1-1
CSYQEGATEAFF
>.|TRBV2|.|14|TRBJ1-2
CASSGTDNNYGYTF